This T cell receptor (beta chain) was profiled in a study of blood T cell repertoires in COVID-19. Across the study: The United States, Italy and Spain were the sources of the acute and convalescent COVID-19 samples. The cDNA or gDNA used as material had been derived from T cells, B-cell-depleted T cells, or PBMCs.

Authors' methods: Nucleated cell number was recorded as an estimate derived from reference gene primer amplification. Clones were sequenced by immunoSEQ multiplex PCR, and TCRdb holds only the in-frame ones, with some missing. The V and J calls and clone size come from that table; D and trimming were worked out from the DNA. The profile shows 95,000 to 110,000 clones, 70% to 90% of them singletons. The source material was peripheral blood. The TCR comes from a human donor in a cohort sampled during active COVID-19.

CDR3 in amino acids: CASSQAQEIYEQYF. The CDR3 nucleotides read TGTGCCAGCAGCCAAGCACAGGAGATCTACGAGCAGTACTTC. This chain uses TRBV4-2 with TRBJ2-7; D perhaps matches TRBD1 (5 bases). This CDR3 comprises 14 residues. V lost 1 base and J lost 3, with 10 bases in between. Germline CDR1 and CDR2: LGHNA and YNFKEQ.